The sequence of this T cell receptor (beta chain) was determined in a study of graft-versus-host responses after intestinal transplantation. Study in general: Anti-thymocyte globulin induction, then tacrolimus and steroids for around 3 years, went to all recipients.

With regard to this clone: No antigen is known for it.

Whole-study findings and limits: Early post-transplant HvG declines tracked with peak circulating GvH clone levels. Allograft clonal ratios (graft-versus-host to host-versus-graft) were high in patients who had graft-donor T cell macrochimerism. Recipient marrow contained GvH clones, some of which appeared first in ileum or blood.

The CDR3 is made up of 13 amino acids. The V end lost 5 bases, the J end lost 3 bases, and 7 bases lay between the germline ends. Germline V lookup: CDR1 SGHTA, CDR2 FQGNSA. Here immunoSEQ multiplex PCR was the method, and the copy in TCRdb shows in-frame clones only, minus some. The sample lists around 110,000 clones; around nine tenths were seen once. The sequence came from a human donor who was the organ donor for an intestinal transplant. The sequencing here drew on unstimulated CD4+ T cells sorted from spleen or lymph node cells, taken before transplant. The chain couples TRBV7-2 to TRBJ2-2; no firm D call. The CDR3 reads CASSRLHTGELFF. In DNA, the CDR3 is TGTGCCAGCAGCCGCCTCCACACCGGGGAGCTGTTTTTT.